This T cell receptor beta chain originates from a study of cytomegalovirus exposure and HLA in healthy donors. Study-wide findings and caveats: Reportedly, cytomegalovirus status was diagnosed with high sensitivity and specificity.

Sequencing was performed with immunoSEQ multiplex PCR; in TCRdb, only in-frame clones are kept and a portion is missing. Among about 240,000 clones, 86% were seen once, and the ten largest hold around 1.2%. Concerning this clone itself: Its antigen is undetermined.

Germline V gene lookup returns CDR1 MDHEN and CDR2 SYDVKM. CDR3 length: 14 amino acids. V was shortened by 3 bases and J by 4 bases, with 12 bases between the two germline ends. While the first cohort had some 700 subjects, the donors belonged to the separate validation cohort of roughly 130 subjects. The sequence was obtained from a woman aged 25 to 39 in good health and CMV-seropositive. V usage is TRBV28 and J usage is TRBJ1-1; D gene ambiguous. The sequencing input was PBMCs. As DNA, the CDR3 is TGTGCCAGCAGTTTCAGCGACCTGGTCACTGAAGCTTTCTTT. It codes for CASSFSDLVTEAFF. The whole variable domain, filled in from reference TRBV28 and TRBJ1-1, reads DVKVTQSSRYLVKRTGEKVFLECVQDMDHENMFWYRQDPGLGLRLIYFSYDVKMKEKGDIPEGYSVSREKKERFSLILESASTNQTSMYLCASSFSDLVTEAFFGQGTRLTVV.